A selection of T cell receptor beta chains follows, all from one sample in a study of CD8+CD57+ T cells in acquired aplastic anemia. TCRdb re-analysed the reads in MiXCR, keeping a single row per CDR3 protein. The sample gives about 98,000 distinct CDR3 sequences, roughly two thirds of which show up once; 65% is in the top ten. The specimen was sorted CD4+, CD8+, or CD8+CD57+ T cells (not recorded which) from PBMCs. Receptor source: a human donor with aplastic anemia. Each CDR3 is given with its conserved first and last residue. The order of the fields is J gene, D gene, CDR3 length, clone size, V gene, CDR3 protein, CDR3 DNA. D genes are given only for firm matches. Expanded clones are given a class, and other clones once, few, many or no size at all.

>TRBJ2-7|NA|13|NA|TRBV20-1
CSAVGTDSYEQYF
TGCAGTGCCGTTGGGACGGACTCCTACGAGCAGTACTTC
>TRBJ2-3|NA|13|NA|TRBV15
CATSRQGRDTQYF
TGTGCCACCAGCAGACAGGGCAGAGATACGCAGTATTTT
>TRBJ1-4|NA|13|NA|TRBV20-1
CSARGGWDSRLFF
TGCAGTGCTAGGGGGGGATGGGATTCAAGACTGTTTTTT
>TRBJ2-5|NA|12|NA|TRBV2
CASSEVVETQYF
TGTGCCAGCAGTGAAGTCGTCGAGACCCAGTACTTC
>TRBJ1-3|NA|13|NA|TRBV15
CATSSTDPNTIYF
TGTGCCACCAGCTCCACGGACCCAAACACCATATATTTT
>TRBJ1-2|TRBD1|13|NA|TRBV20-1
CSATDRVGNGYTF
TGCAGTGCTACGGACAGGGTTGGGAATGGCTACACCTTC
>TRBJ2-5|TRBD2|16|NA|TRBV20-1
CSAYHPGLVGPETQYF
TGCAGTGCTTATCATCCGGGACTAGTGGGTCCAGAGACCCAGTACTTC
>TRBJ1-2|NA|14|NA|TRBV29-1
CSVEVWQGGGGYTF
TGCAGCGTTGAGGTCTGGCAGGGAGGAGGTGGCTACACCTTC
>TRBJ2-7|TRBD2|12|NA|TRBV10-3
CASWGGPDEQYF
TGTGCCAGCTGGGGAGGGCCTGACGAGCAGTACTTC
>TRBJ2-5|TRBD2|13|once|TRBV20-1
CSLPGLARETQYF
TGCAGTCTTCCGGGACTAGCGAGGGAGACCCAGTACTTC
>TRBJ1-6|NA|13|few|TRBV10-3
CAINTAYNSPLHF
TGTGCCATCAATACAGCCTATAATTCACCCCTCCACTTT
>TRBJ2-3|NA|14|few|TRBV20-1
CSARGRNAIDTQYF
TGCAGTGCTAGGGGGAGGAATGCAATAGATACGCAGTATTTT
>TRBJ2-2|NA|16|NA|TRBV2
CASSSDSQWVTGELFF
TGTGCCAGCAGTTCGGACAGCCAGTGGGTCACCGGGGAGCTGTTTTTT
>TRBJ1-2|NA|19|NA|TRBV3-1
CASSQDGWETAGQNYGYTF
TGTGCCAGCAGCCAAGATGGGTGGGAGACAGCCGGGCAAAACTATGGCTACACCTTC
>TRBJ2-1|NA|12|NA|TRBV7-3
CASSPPANEQFF
TGTGCCAGCAGCCCCCCAGCAAATGAGCAGTTCTTC
>TRBJ2-7|TRBD1|14|NA|TRBV10-3
CAITPGQGFNEQYF
TGTGCCATCACCCCGGGACAGGGGTTCAACGAGCAGTACTTC
>TRBJ2-7|TRBD2|18|NA|TRBV7-7
CASSLRTSGGRSSYEQYF
TGTGCCAGCAGCCTTCGGACTAGCGGGGGCCGGAGCTCCTACGAGCAGTACTTC
>TRBJ2-5|NA|15|NA|TRBV24-1
CATSDSATASETQYF
TGTGCCACCAGTGATTCAGCAACTGCTTCGGAGACCCAGTACTTC
>TRBJ2-7|NA|15|NA|TRBV13
CASSLVPGGYYEQYF
TGTGCCAGCAGCTTAGTGCCGGGCGGCTACTACGAGCAGTACTTC
>TRBJ2-7|TRBD2|16|once|TRBV4-2
CASSPPGLAGVHEQYF
TGTGCCAGCAGCCCCCCCGGACTAGCGGGAGTCCACGAGCAGTACTTC
>TRBJ1-6|NA|15|once|TRBV10-3
CASSLSPRGNSPLHF
TGTGCCAGCAGTTTATCGCCCAGGGGTAATTCACCCCTCCACTTT
>TRBJ1-1|NA|14|few|TRBV2
CASSEVRVTVEAFF
TGTGCCAGCAGTGAAGTCCGGGTGACAGTTGAAGCTTTCTTT
>TRBJ2-7|TRBD2|13|once|TRBV15
CATSGGRPYEQYF
TGTGCCACCAGCGGCGGGAGGCCCTACGAGCAGTACTTC